This entry is about one TCR beta chain. The antigen is undetermined. Sequencing used immunoSEQ multiplex PCR; TCRdb keeps in-frame clones, though not all of them. The sample lists 11,000 or so clones; approximately 77% were seen once. The data are from a study of PD-1 blockade in classical Hodgkin lymphoma. Study outcomes and limitations: Later analyses included only patients treated at least 1 year post-ASCT. Prior to therapy, complete responders displayed diversity much like that of newly diagnosed patients. In newly diagnosed patients, baseline TCR diversity was reportedly below that of healthy donors.

Each patient experienced a relapse that followed autologous stem cell transplantation, and brentuximab vedotin exposure varied. Complete response, partial response or progressive disease made up the best responses. The length of the CDR3 is 13 residues. Germline assignment: CDR1 SGHTA and CDR2 FQGNSA. Trimming took off 5 bases at V and 1 base at J, with 8 bases between the two ends. The chain has TRBV7-2 and TRBJ1-1, with D unresolved. The TCR comes from a human donor with classical Hodgkin lymphoma. Sequences were derived from peripheral blood mononuclear cells (PBMCs), sampled at baseline. CDR3 region: CASSPRQNTEAFF. In DNA, the CDR3 is TGTGCCAGCAGCCCCCGACAGAACACTGAAGCTTTCTTT.